These 16 T cell receptor beta chains originate from one sample sequenced in a study of shared clonotypes between healthy human individuals. Profiled with immunoSEQ multiplex PCR; TCRdb holds only in-frame clones, not every one. The sample includes millions of clones, roughly nine tenths of them seen just once. Material for sequencing was naive CD4+ T cells sorted from blood. Subset defined: CD45RA+ positively selected. The receptor source for this set is a man aged 18-30 years in good health.

The chain has TRBV7-6 and TRBJ2-2, with 9 bases lining up with TRBD2. Germline loops: CDR1 SGHVS, CDR2 FNYEAQ. This CDR3 spans 15 amino acids. The junction had 10 bases not matched to a gene; V was cut back by 5 bases and J by 9 bases. In nucleotides, the CDR3 is TGTGCCAGCAGCCGAGATAGCGGGAGACGGCGGGAGCTGTTTTTT. Residues: CASSRDSGRRRELFF.

The chain links TRBV15 to TRBJ2-2, with D uncertain. V lost 2 bases, J lost 6 bases, and 13 bases lay in between. From germline, CDR1 is LNHNV and CDR2 YYDKDF (reference sequence). CDR3 length: 15 amino acids. The CDR3 region is CATSRPDPPAGELFF. In DNA form, the CDR3 reads TGTGCCACCAGCAGACCCGACCCGCCGGCCGGGGAGCTGTTTTTT. Supplemented by reference TRBV15 and TRBJ2-2, the full variable domain reads DAMVIQNPRYQVTQFGKPVTLSCSQTLNHNVMYWYQQKSSQAPKLLFHYYDKDFNNEADTPDNFQSRRPNTSFCFLDIRSPGLGDTAMYLCATSRPDPPAGELFFGEGSRLTVL.

This CDR3 reads CASRNSPTTPSNSPLHF. In DNA form, the CDR3 reads TGTGCCAGCAGGAACAGCCCCACCACGCCATCTAATTCACCCCTCCACTTT. The genes are TRBV6-7 and TRBJ1-6, with D unclear. TRBV6-7 is filed as an ORF, its function uncertain. This CDR3 has 17 amino acids. The V end was cut by 6 bases, the J end by 6 bases, with 21 bases between.

This clone was counted a single time. The V and J genes are TRBV27 and TRBJ2-1; 9 positions agree with TRBD1. The CDR3 extends over 14 amino acids. Germline assignment: CDR1 MNHEY and CDR2 SMNVEV (reference sequence). After removal of 6 bases from V and 3 bases from J, the junction contained 3 bases not matched to a gene. CDR3: CASRTGGFYNEQFF. CDR3 DNA sequence: TGTGCCAGCAGAACAGGGGGCTTCTACAATGAGCAGTTCTTC.

The chain joins TRBV10-3 to TRBJ2-5; TRBD1 might be the D (5 bases). Trimming cost V 6 bases and J 5 bases, with 13 bases left between them. Germline V gene data show CDR1 as ENHRY and CDR2 as SYGVKD. CDR3 length equals 13 residues. The CDR3, as DNA: TGTGCCATCAGCAAGACAGTCCAGGAGACCCAGTACTTC. It is translated as CAISKTVQETQYF.

This chain uses TRBV6-1 with TRBJ2-7, with TRBD1 identical over 8 bases. The CDR3 is 18 residues long. J lost 0 bases, V lost 4 bases, and 14 bases had no gene match. CDR1 is MNHNS and CDR2 is SASEGT in the germline V gene. In DNA, the CDR3 is TGTGCCAGCAGTGGGGTGAACCTCGCAGGGGGCTCCTCCTACGAGCAGTACTTC. Its protein product is CASSGVNLAGGSSYEQYF.

A word on this clone: This same CDR3 is encoded by further DNA sequences in the sample. V gene TRBV15 combines with J gene TRBJ2-5; D is unclear. Germline-derived CDR1 and CDR2 are LNHNV and YYDKDF (reference sequence). The V end was cut by 1 base, the J end by 5 bases, with 8 bases between. This CDR3 has 13 residues. CDR3: CATSRAPQETQYF. The CDR3 DNA follows: TGTGCCACCAGCAGAGCCCCACAGGAGACCCAGTACTTC. Full variable domain (rest looked up from reference TRBV15 and TRBJ2-5): DAMVIQNPRYQVTQFGKPVTLSCSQTLNHNVMYWYQQKSSQAPKLLFHYYDKDFNNEADTPDNFQSRRPNTSFCFLDIRSPGLGDTAMYLCATSRAPQETQYFGPGTRLLVL.

This clone appeared once. The chain is built from TRBV5-1 and TRBJ1-1; D possibly corresponds to TRBD1 (6 bases). The V end was cut by 0 bases, the J end by 1 base, with 13 bases between. From germline, CDR1 is SGHRS and CDR2 YFSETQ. The CDR3 has 16 amino acids. CDR3 residues: CASSLAVRGGNTEAFF. Here the CDR3 DNA reads TGCGCCAGCAGCTTGGCCGTCAGGGGTGGGAACACTGAAGCTTTCTTT.

V is TRBV6-6 and J is TRBJ2-7; D remains ambiguous. CDR1 is MNHNY and CDR2 is SVGAGI in the germline V gene (reference sequence). The V end lost 1 base, the J end lost 9 bases, and 19 bases lay between the germline ends. CDR3 length equals 15 residues. The CDR3 DNA reads as TGTGCCAGCAGTTACTACGCACTTGACACGGTTTGGCAGTACTTC. Amino acid sequence: CASSYYALDTVWQYF.

The table lists this clone with a count of one. V gene TRBV10-3 combines with J gene TRBJ2-1; TRBD1 matches 9 bases. There are 14 residues in the CDR3. The germline gives CDR1 ENHRY, CDR2 SYGVKD. V was clipped by 6 bases and J by 6 bases; unmatched bases: 6. The CDR3 nucleotides are TGTGCCATCAGCGGGACAGGGTGGGTCAATGAGCAGTTCTTC. This sequence encodes CAISGTGWVNEQFF.

The rearrangement joins TRBV6-6 to TRBJ2-2; the match to TRBD1 covers 10 bases. Germline V lookup: CDR1 MNHNY, CDR2 SVGAGI (reference sequence). CDR3 length equals 15 residues. Trimming cost V 6 bases and J 5 bases; bases outside gene matches: 6. The DNA of the CDR3 is TGTGCCAGCAGACCCGGACAGGGGGGGACCGGGGAGCTGTTTTTT. The encoded protein is CASRPGQGGTGELFF.

The chain combines TRBV10-3 with TRBJ2-5; 8 bases map to TRBD1. CDR1 and CDR2 (germline): ENHRY, SYGVKD. The CDR3 extends over 14 amino acids. J lost 4 bases, V lost 2 bases, and 3 bases had no gene match. CDR3: CAISEGTGLETQYF. CDR3 sequence (DNA): TGTGCCATCAGTGAGGGGACAGGTCTAGAGACCCAGTACTTC.

The gene calls are TRBV9 and TRBJ1-6, with D possibly matching TRBD1 (6 bases). Germline V CDR1 and CDR2: SGDLS, YYNGEE. CDR3 length: 14 amino acids. Trimming took 0 bases from V and 10 from J, leaving 11 bases between them. The DNA for the CDR3 is TGTGCCAGCAGCGTAGAGGGGGGCCGATCACCCCTCCACTTT. It yields the protein CASSVEGGRSPLHF.

With respect to this clone: Given a much more abundant clone one base away, this may be a read error. Other DNA sequences in this sample translate to the same CDR3. The rearrangement uses TRBV7-3 and TRBJ1-1, with a tentative D call TRBD1 (5 bases). V lost 3 bases and J 2 bases, leaving 7 bases between the germline ends. The CDR3 extends over 13 amino acids. Germline assignment: CDR1 SGHTA and CDR2 FQGTGA. The CDR3 loop reads CASSFGGNTEAFF. Written as DNA, the CDR3 is TGTGCCAGCAGCTTCGGGGGAAACACTGAAGCTTTCTTT.

The genes are TRBV19 and TRBJ2-3; 13 nucleotides align to TRBD2. V lost 1 base and J lost 2; bases outside the gene matches: 6. The CDR3 covers 18 residues. The germline V gene encodes CDR1 LNHDA and CDR2 SQIVND (reference sequence). This CDR3 reads CASSIGRTSGSYTDTQYF. Written as DNA, the CDR3 is TGTGCCAGTAGTATAGGACGGACTAGCGGGAGCTACACAGATACGCAGTATTTT.

J is TRBJ1-3 and V is TRBV19; perhaps TRBD1 as D (5 bases). The CDR3 extends over 14 amino acids. Between the trimmed V and J ends, which lost 7 bases and 4 bases, there was a span of 14 bases. Per germline, CDR1 LNHDA and CDR2 SQIVND (reference sequence). CDR3: CASNWDGRGNTIYF. The CDR3 nucleotides read TGTGCCAGTAACTGGGACGGGAGAGGAAACACCATATATTTT. Filled out from reference TRBV19 and TRBJ1-3, the complete variable domain reads DGGITQSPKYLFRKEGQNVTLSCEQNLNHDAMYWYRQDPGQGLRLIYYSQIVNDFQKGDIAEGYSVSREKKESFPLTVTSAQKNPTAFYLCASNWDGRGNTIYFGEGSWLTVV.